This T cell receptor (beta chain) was observed in a study of OX40 agonist ivuxolimab in advanced cancers. Whole-study findings and limits: Both CD4+ and CD8+ T cell populations in blood had undergone clonal expansion by week 6 at 0.1 to 3.0 mg/kg.

Repertoires were generated with immunoSEQ multiplex PCR, while TCRdb's copy carries only in-frame clones and drops some. The sample holds around 84,000 clones, 90% to 95% seen once. For this clone: Its antigen is undetermined.

This CDR3 is 13 amino acids long. V lost 2 bases, J lost 4 bases, and 7 bases lay in between. Germline V gene lookup returns CDR1 MNHEY and CDR2 SVGAGI. The chain uses TRBV6-5 and TRBJ2-3, with D uncertain. Sequencing used CD4+ or CD8+ T cells sorted from blood, obtained in a trial of the OX40 agonist ivuxolimab. The TCR originated in an adult with an advanced solid tumor such as melanoma, head and neck, liver or kidney cancer. CDR3 loop: CASSYRAADTQYF. The DNA of the CDR3 is TGTGCCAGCAGTTACCGTGCTGCAGATACGCAGTATTTT.